The table lists the clone carrying this TCR beta chain with many counts. Its antigen is as yet unknown. The data derive from a study of CD8+CD57+ T cells in acquired aplastic anemia. V shed 5 bases and J shed 8 bases, with 7 bases lying between them. Germline values: CDR1 DFQATT, CDR2 SNEGSKA (reference sequence). The CDR3 sequence is 10 residues long. General study results and limits: Shared by patients and controls, 25 to 30 CD8+ CDR3s were abundant in patients. CD8+ Simpson's diversity did not differ significantly between patients and controls.

Genomic DNA constituted the template upon which TCR beta VDJ and CDR3 profiling was performed. TCRdb passed the reads through MiXCR, listing each CDR3 protein once. The sample lists around 200,000 distinct CDR3 sequences, approximately 48% occurring once. Only patients with CD8+CD57+ cell expansion on flow cytometry were chosen for sequencing. The J gene is TRBJ1-3, the V gene TRBV20-1; D gene uncertain. The clonotype was recovered from a human donor with aplastic anemia. Sequences were obtained from sorted CD4+, CD8+, or CD8+CD57+ T cells (not recorded which) from PBMCs. CDR3 in amino acids: CSARWDTIYF. The CDR3 DNA sequence: TGCAGTGCTCGGTGGGACACCATATATTTT.